What follows are 16 T cell receptor beta chains derived from one specimen sequenced in a study of early T cells in non-severe SARS-CoV-2 infection. TCRdb processed the 5' RACE reads anew with MiXCR; each CDR3 protein has one entry. The sample consists of more than 65,000 distinct CDR3 sequences, roughly 4.8% of them appearing once. Sequencing used whole blood, obtained at baseline. Receptors were obtained from an adult who was a healthcare worker with PCR-confirmed SARS-CoV-2 infection or an uninfected control (not recorded which). The donor label of this sample is uncertain.

The table lists this clonotype with a few counts. The DNA of the CDR3 is TGTGCCAGCAGTTACTCGAAGGGGGGCACTGAAGCTTTCTTT. Its protein is CASSYSKGGTEAFF. The chain employs TRBV6-2 or TRBV6-3 and TRBJ1-1, with D possibly TRBD1 on 6 matching bases. The V end lost 0 bases, the J end lost 4 bases, and 9 bases lay between the germline ends. The CDR3 is 14 residues long. Germline V gene sequence: CDR1 MNHEY, CDR2 SVGEGT.

This clonotype was recorded at least ten times. CDR3 bases: TGTGCCAGCAGCTTAGCGGCTAGCACAGATACGCAGTATTTT. As protein: CASSLAASTDTQYF. This chain links TRBV7-9 with TRBJ2-3; D gene unclear. V gave up 0 bases and J gave up 0 bases, with 4 bases separating them. The CDR3 totals 14 residues. Germline V gene lookup returns CDR1 SEHNR and CDR2 FQNEAQ (reference sequence).

This clonotype was counted a few times. The chain employs TRBV10-3 and TRBJ1-1; no definite D call. CDR1 is ENHRY and CDR2 is SYGVKD in the germline V gene. With 5 bases removed from V and 1 base from J, the gap between germline ends came to 11 bases. This CDR3 is 14 amino acids long. The CDR3 sequence: CAISPKQQNTEAFF. The CDR3 DNA reads TGTGCCATCAGTCCCAAACAGCAGAACACTGAAGCTTTCTTT.

This clonotype has a count of ten or more. V is TRBV29-1 and J is TRBJ2-7; TRBD2 agrees at 11 bases. The CDR3 contains 14 residues. Losses at the gene ends were 6 bases for V and 3 bases for J; bases not matched to a gene: 7. Germline CDR1 reads SQVTM; CDR2 reads ANQGSEA. The CDR3, as DNA: TGCAGCGTCCCGACTAGCGGGGACCGCTACGAGCAGTACTTC. Translating gives CSVPTSGDRYEQYF.

V is TRBV12-3 or TRBV12-4 and J is TRBJ2-5; no reliable D call. This CDR3 is built from 12 residues. Trimming removed 0 bases from V and 4 bases from J, with 3 bases in between. For the CDR3, the DNA is TGTGCCAGCAGTTTAGCGCGAGAGACCCAGTACTTC. Residues: CASSLARETQYF.

This clonotype was detected many times. V usage is TRBV7-6 and J usage is TRBJ2-2; the match to TRBD1 covers 7 bases. CDR1 SGHVS and CDR2 FNYEAQ come from the germline V gene. Trimming at V came to 4 bases and at J to 3 bases, leaving 5 bases not matched to a gene. There are 15 residues in the CDR3. DNA of the CDR3: TGTGCCAGCAGCTCCTACAGGGGTGACACCGGGGAGCTGTTTTTT. Translating gives CASSSYRGDTGELFF. Full variable domain (rest looked up from reference TRBV7-6 and TRBJ2-2): GAGVSQSPRYKVTKRGQDVALRCDPISGHVSLYWYRQALGQGPEFLTYFNYEAQQDKSGLPNDRFSAERPEGSISTLTIQRTEQRDSAMYRCASSSYRGDTGELFFGEGSRLTVL.

Many counts were recorded for this clonotype. V is TRBV11-2 and J is TRBJ2-7; unclear D gene. Between the trimmed V and J ends, which lost 1 base and 6 bases, there was a span of 13 bases. Germline CDR1 reads SGHAT; CDR2 reads FQNNGV. There are 14 residues in the CDR3. As DNA, the CDR3 is TGTGCCAGCAGCTTAGGGACGGGCATCTCCGAGCAGTACTTC. Its protein is CASSLGTGISEQYF.

This clonotype was seen only a few times. This chain connects TRBV25-1 to TRBJ1-2, with D unclear. CDR1 and CDR2 (germline): MGHDK, SYGVNS. Trimming took 2 bases from V and 4 from J, leaving 11 bases between them. This CDR3 region has 14 residues. CDR3 protein: CASSEPTRAYGYTF. In nucleotides, the CDR3 is TGTGCCAGCAGTGAACCGACACGGGCCTATGGCTACACCTTC.

This clonotype appeared a few times. The chain carries TRBV7-2 and TRBJ2-5; D may be TRBD1 or TRBD2 (5 bases each). V was clipped by 4 bases and J by 2 bases, with 14 bases between them. The CDR3 extends over 15 amino acids. Germline-derived CDR1 and CDR2 are SGHTA and FQGNSA. The CDR3 bases are TGTGCCAGCAGCTCCGCAAGGGACCCGCAAGAGACCCAGTACTTC. Protein: CASSSARDPQETQYF.

This clonotype was counted between two and nine times. The chain couples TRBV7-2 to TRBJ2-2; 8 bases align to TRBD1. This CDR3 spans 16 amino acids. Germline CDR1 reads SGHTA; CDR2 reads FQGNSA. V was pared by 1 base and J by 1 base, with 2 bases of the junction left unmatched. The chain's CDR3 is CASSLGTGRNTGELFF. The CDR3 coding sequence is TGTGCCAGCAGCTTAGGGACAGGGAGGAACACCGGGGAGCTGTTTTTT.

The rearrangement links TRBV6-5 to TRBJ2-1; 8 bases align to TRBD2. The CDR3 length is 16 residues. The trim removed 6 bases at V and 7 bases at J, leaving 14 bases unmatched. Germline V gives CDR1 MNHEY, CDR2 SVGAGI. The CDR3 protein is CASSPPRGGARNEQFF. In nucleotides, the CDR3 is TGTGCCAGCAGCCCCCCCCGGGGGGGGGCCCGGAATGAGCAGTTCTTC.

CDR3 residues: CASSLRGANTGELFF. Here the CDR3 DNA reads TGTGCCAGCAGCTTAAGAGGGGCGAACACCGGGGAGCTGTTTTTT. The gene calls are TRBV11-2 and TRBJ2-2; D could derive from TRBD1 or TRBD2 (5 bases each). This CDR3 contains 15 residues. Germline V gene sequence: CDR1 SGHAT, CDR2 FQNNGV. The V gene lost 2 bases and the J gene lost 0 bases, with 7 bases spanning the gap.

In this sample, this clonotype turned up many times. V usage is TRBV28 and J usage is TRBJ2-7; TRBD1 agrees at 10 bases. With 11 bases clipped from V and 4 bases from J, the junction kept 11 bases outside the gene matches. Germline assignment: CDR1 MDHEN and CDR2 SYDVKM. The CDR3 loop spans 14 amino acids. CDR3 nucleotides: TGTGCCTCCCAGACAGGGGGCAATAGTTACGAGCAGTACTTC. This encodes CASQTGGNSYEQYF.

In its sample, this clonotype was seen many times. This rearrangement joins TRBV11-2 to TRBJ2-3, with 8 bases lining up with TRBD1. CDR3 length: 15 amino acids. Trimming at V came to 1 base and at J to 6 bases, leaving 6 bases not matched to a gene. The germline CDR1 and CDR2 sequences are SGHAT and FQNNGV. Here the CDR3 DNA reads TGTGCCAGCAGCTTAGGACAGGGGAGGATGGATACGCAGTATTTT. Translating it yields CASSLGQGRMDTQYF.

This clonotype was found many times. The chain joins TRBV10-1 to TRBJ2-1; D is perhaps TRBD1 (6 bases). Germline assignment: CDR1 WNHNN and CDR2 SYGVQD (reference sequence). The CDR3 contains 16 residues. Trimming stripped 4 bases from V and 1 base from J, with 14 bases between. Here the CDR3 DNA reads TGCGCCAGCAGTGCTTTCCCCACAGGGTCCTACAATGAGCAGTTCTTC. Translation: CASSAFPTGSYNEQFF.

This clonotype was picked up many times. The chain recombines TRBV6-4 with TRBJ1-4, with D unresolved. Looked up from germline, CDR1 is MRHNA and CDR2 is SNTAGT. Deletions cut 6 bases from V and 0 bases from J, with 8 bases between. There are 14 residues in the CDR3. CDR3 DNA: TGTGCCAGCAGCCCAGCCGCAACTAATGAAAAACTGTTTTTT. This translates into CASSPAATNEKLFF.